The 30 T cell receptor beta chains below come from one sample, sequenced in a study of Ad26.COV2.S vaccination and SARS-CoV-2 variants. Indicated treatment: some 20 received Ad26.COV2.S at low or high dose, single or two shots; 5 received placebo; per-sample allocation not given. Samples came from day 63 after the first vaccine or placebo injection. Measured with immunoSEQ multiplex PCR; TCRdb has only the in-frame clones, and not every one. The sample yields roughly 350,000 clones, about 88% seen once. The sequences come from peripheral blood, collected in a trial of Ad26.COV2.S vaccine versus placebo. The receptors come from a person between 18 and 60 years old who received the Ad26.COV2.S COVID-19 vaccine or a placebo.

The genes are TRBV11-2 and TRBJ2-1, with a possible D match to TRBD2 (6 bases). Germline values: CDR1 SGHAT, CDR2 FQNNGV. Trimming cost V 6 bases and J 4 bases, with 22 bases left between them. The CDR3 is 17 amino acids. This CDR3 reads CASSLTLTQRAYNEQFF. Written as DNA, the CDR3 is TGTGCCAGCAGTTTAACACTAACACAGCGGGCTTACAATGAGCAGTTCTTC.

This chain joins TRBV2 and TRBJ2-7; D is unclear. CDR3 length equals 12 residues. Trimming took off 6 bases at V and 2 bases at J, with 8 bases between the two ends. The V gene's germline CDR1 is SNHLY and CDR2 FYNNEI. CDR3 in amino acids: CASSLTAYEQYF. In DNA form, the CDR3 reads TGTGCCAGCAGCCTAACCGCCTACGAGCAGTACTTC.

This chain links TRBV6-2 or TRBV6-3 with TRBJ2-7; D unresolved. The CDR3 is made up of 13 amino acids. Trimming took 0 bases from V and 2 from J, leaving 5 bases between them. CDR1 is MNHEY and CDR2 is SVGEGT in the germline V gene. In nucleotides, the CDR3 is TGTGCCAGCAGTTACTCCCCTACCTACGAGCAGTACTTC. This sequence encodes CASSYSPTYEQYF.

V gene TRBV3-1 (or the pseudogene TRBV3-2) combines with J gene TRBJ1-2, with 10 bases identical to TRBD1. The CDR3 sequence is 15 residues long. V trimming: 1 base; J trimming: 6 bases; junction bases outside the gene matches: 5. Per the germline V gene, CDR1 is LGHDT and CDR2 is YNNKEL (reference sequence). In DNA form, the CDR3 reads TGTGCCAGCAGCCAAGCCCCGGGACAGGGGAATGGCTACACCTTC. Its protein product is CASSQAPGQGNGYTF.

This chain joins TRBV3-1 (or the pseudogene TRBV3-2) and TRBJ2-1, with 9 positions matching TRBD2. The CDR3 is made up of 16 amino acids. Germline CDR1 LGHDT, CDR2 YNNKEL (reference sequence). V gave up 2 bases and J gave up 7 bases; unmatched junction bases: 9. CDR3 sequence reads: CASSQPASGKVNEQFF. Here the CDR3 DNA reads TGTGCCAGCAGCCAACCGGCTAGCGGGAAAGTGAATGAGCAGTTCTTC.

J is TRBJ2-1 and V is TRBV7-9, with 11 positions matching TRBD2. Germline values: CDR1 SEHNR, CDR2 FQNEAQ (reference sequence). V was pared by 6 bases and J by 7 bases, with 8 bases of the junction left unmatched. The CDR3 is 15 amino acids. CDR3: CASSLIAGGTNEQFF. CDR3 coding DNA: TGTGCCAGCAGTCTCATAGCGGGGGGGACGAATGAGCAGTTCTTC.

CDR3 bases: TGCAGCGTTGGGGGGGCACGAGCTAACTATGGCTACACCTTC. Translating gives CSVGGARANYGYTF. V gene TRBV29-1 combines with J gene TRBJ1-2, with D possibly TRBD1 on 6 matching bases. The germline V and J ends were trimmed by 4 bases and 0 bases, with 12 bases remaining between them. The CDR3 runs 14 residues. CDR1 is SQVTM, CDR2 ANQGSEA, per germline. The full variable domain, with the rest looked up from reference TRBV29-1 and TRBJ1-2, is SAVISQKPSRDICQRGTSLTIQCQVDSQVTMMFWYRQQPGQSLTLIATANQGSEATYESGFVIDKFPISRPNLTFSTLTVSNMSPEDSSIYLCSVGGARANYGYTFGSGTRLTVV.

This clone appeared many times. V usage is TRBV30 and J usage is TRBJ1-2; TRBD1 might be the D (5 bases). V dropped 1 base and J dropped 6 bases, with 18 bases sitting between them. The germline V gene encodes CDR1 GTSNPN and CDR2 SVGIG (reference sequence). The CDR3 runs 15 residues. In DNA, the CDR3 is TGTGCCTGGAGTGCGTCAGGTTGGGGCGGGAATGGCTACACCTTC. It encodes CAWSASGWGGNGYTF.

The chain has TRBV18 and TRBJ1-6; D call uncertain. V lost 2 bases and J lost 7, with 12 bases in between. Per the germline V gene, CDR1 is KGHSH and CDR2 is LQKENI. The CDR3 is 15 residues long. CDR3 sequence (DNA): TGTGCCAGCTCACCAACCAGTGGCCGAAATTCACCCCTCCACTTT. Its translation: CASSPTSGRNSPLHF.

The CDR3: CASSQVHLGDYEQYF. The CDR3, as DNA: TGCGCCAGCAGCCAAGTCCACCTTGGGGACTACGAGCAGTACTTC. This chain joins TRBV4-1 and TRBJ2-7; D unclear. The germline CDR1 and CDR2 sequences are MGHRA and YSYEKL. V lost 1 base to trimming and J lost 3 bases, with 13 bases between them. The CDR3 is 15 amino acids.

The table lists this clone with a count of one. V and J are TRBV27 and TRBJ2-7, with 10 bases identical to TRBD2. CDR3 size: 16 residues. Germline CDR1 reads MNHEY; CDR2 reads SMNVEV (reference sequence). Trimming took 5 bases from V and 7 from J; bases not matched to a gene: 14. CDR3 protein: CASSGNSLAGVREQYF. The DNA of the CDR3 is TGTGCCAGCAGTGGAAATTCGCTAGCGGGAGTAAGGGAGCAGTACTTC.

The rearrangement joins TRBV4-1 to TRBJ1-2; D uncertain. V gave up 4 bases and J gave up 8 bases, with 17 bases separating them. The germline gives CDR1 MGHRA, CDR2 YSYEKL. The CDR3 extends over 14 amino acids. The CDR3 protein is CASSPKGGWEGYTF. The CDR3 nucleotides are TGCGCCAGCAGCCCAAAGGGAGGGTGGGAAGGCTACACCTTC.

The CDR3 nucleotides are TGTGCCAGCAGCGAGGGCGGAAGCTCCTACGAGCAGTACTTC. Its protein product is CASSEGGSSYEQYF. The rearrangement joins TRBV11-3 to TRBJ2-7; the D gene is possibly TRBD2 (5 bases). CDR3 length equals 14 residues. Germline CDR1 reads SGHNT; CDR2 reads YENEEA. Trimming removed 5 bases at V and 0 bases at J, with 11 bases between. The full variable domain, completed using reference TRBV11-3 and TRBJ2-7, is EAGVVQSPRYKIIEKKQPVAFWCNPISGHNTLYWYLQNLGQGPELLIRYENEEAVDDSQLPKDRFSAERLKGVDSTLKIQPAELGDSAVYLCASSEGGSSYEQYFGPGTRLTVT.

The J gene is TRBJ2-7, the V gene TRBV7-2; D gene ambiguous. The CDR3 has 13 residues. V lost 3 bases and J lost 2, with 8 bases in between. Germline V CDR1 and CDR2: SGHTA, FQGNSA. The CDR3, as DNA: TGTGCCAGCAGCTTGGTGGCGGCCTACGAGCAGTACTTC. Protein product: CASSLVAAYEQYF.

The chain couples TRBV28 to TRBJ2-7; D unresolved. Germline loops: CDR1 MDHEN, CDR2 SYDVKM. V gave up 2 bases and J gave up 5 bases, with 7 bases separating them. The CDR3 length is 12 residues. The CDR3 DNA follows: TGTGCCAGCAGTTTACATCCGAACGAGCAGTACTTC. This translates into CASSLHPNEQYF.

CDR3 in amino acids: CASSLNSPGQGSSYGYTF. The CDR3 DNA reads as TGTGCCAGCAGTTTAAACTCGCCGGGACAGGGGTCCTCCTATGGCTACACCTTC. The chain combines TRBV27 with TRBJ1-2, with 10 bases matching TRBD1. The V gene's germline CDR1 is MNHEY and CDR2 SMNVEV (reference sequence). The junction had 13 bases not matched to a gene; V was cut back by 2 bases and J by 4 bases. The CDR3 runs to 18 residues.

This clone was observed a handful of times. This rearrangement joins TRBV7-6 to TRBJ2-1, with 7 bases identical to TRBD2. The CDR3 totals 20 residues. Per germline, CDR1 SGHVS and CDR2 FNYEAQ. J lost 0 bases, V lost 2 bases, and 16 bases had no gene match. The CDR3 loop reads CASSLPLSTTSVGSYNEQFF. CDR3 nucleotides: TGTGCCAGCAGCTTACCATTATCCACTACTAGCGTCGGCTCCTACAATGAGCAGTTCTTC. Full variable domain (missing parts from reference TRBV7-6 and TRBJ2-1): GAGVSQSPRYKVTKRGQDVALRCDPISGHVSLYWYRQALGQGPEFLTYFNYEAQQDKSGLPNDRFSAERPEGSISTLTIQRTEQRDSAMYRCASSLPLSTTSVGSYNEQFFGPGTRLTVL.

This sequence joins TRBV3-1 (or the pseudogene TRBV3-2) and TRBJ2-7, with 10 bases matching TRBD1. With 4 bases clipped from V and 1 base from J, the junction kept 4 bases outside the gene matches. The CDR3 is made up of 15 amino acids. Germline V gene sequence: CDR1 LGHDT, CDR2 YNNKEL (reference sequence). CDR3 residues: CASSRGTGVSYEQYF. As DNA, the CDR3 is TGTGCCAGCAGCCGAGGGACAGGGGTATCCTACGAGCAGTACTTC.

This clone was observed a few times. This rearrangement joins TRBV2 to TRBJ2-7; TRBD1 aligns across 7 bases. V lost 6 bases to trimming and J lost 2 bases; unmatched junction nucleotides: 4. Germline assignment: CDR1 SNHLY and CDR2 FYNNEI. The CDR3 runs to 13 residues. For the CDR3, the DNA is TGTGCCAGCAGAGCTGACAGGGCCTACGAGCAGTACTTC. Amino acid sequence: CASRADRAYEQYF.

The chain uses TRBV11-1 and TRBJ2-5; D possibly corresponds to TRBD1 (6 bases). V was cut by 6 bases and J by 2 bases, with 10 bases left in between. This CDR3 is built from 13 residues. Germline CDR1 and CDR2: SGHAT and FQDESV (reference sequence). The CDR3 DNA sequence: TGTGCCAGCAGGGGGGACATGCAAGAGACCCAGTACTTC. It is translated as CASRGDMQETQYF.

This chain connects TRBV7-7 to TRBJ1-1, with D possibly TRBD1 on 6 matching bases. The V gene's germline CDR1 is SSHAT and CDR2 FNYEAQ (reference sequence). V was shortened by 9 bases and J by 1 base, with 21 bases between the two germline ends. The CDR3 is 16 residues long. CDR3 amino acids: CAREGTGPTGNTEAFF. For the CDR3, the DNA is TGTGCCAGGGAAGGGACGGGACCGACAGGGAACACTGAAGCTTTCTTT. Full variable domain (rest looked up from reference TRBV7-7 and TRBJ1-1): GAGVSQSPRYKVTKRGQDVTLRCDPISSHATLYWYQQALGQGPEFLTYFNYEAQPDKSGLPSDRFSAERPEGSISTLTIQRTEQRDSAMYRCAREGTGPTGNTEAFFGQGTRLTVV.

This chain connects TRBV7-6 to TRBJ2-1, with TRBD2 matching over 8 bases. CDR3 size: 16 residues. Looked up from germline, CDR1 is SGHVS and CDR2 is FNYEAQ. V lost 0 bases and J lost 8; bases outside the gene matches: 9. The DNA for the CDR3 is TGTGCCAGCAGCTTAGCTCCCGCCGGGAGGGCCCATGAGCAGTTCTTC. It specifies CASSLAPAGRAHEQFF.

The rearrangement joins TRBV12-5 to TRBJ1-2; 7 positions match TRBD1. Germline V gene sequence: CDR1 LGHNT, CDR2 FRNRAP. The J segment lost 0 bases and the V segment lost 5 bases, leaving 15 bases of the junction unmatched. CDR3 length: 18 amino acids. CDR3 loop: CASGQRTGPGRPNYGYTF. CDR3 bases: TGTGCTAGTGGTCAAAGGACAGGCCCGGGTCGACCTAACTATGGCTACACCTTC.

The V gene is TRBV2, the J gene TRBJ2-7; D is tentatively TRBD1 or TRBD2 (5 bases each). Germline V gives CDR1 SNHLY, CDR2 FYNNEI. Trimming pared 6 bases from V and 2 bases from J, leaving 23 bases between. The CDR3 contains 17 residues. In DNA form, the CDR3 reads TGTGCCAGCAGAAGAAGGGCACACGGGGACGGGACCTACGAGCAGTACTTC. Protein: CASRRRAHGDGTYEQYF.

J is TRBJ1-3 and V is TRBV4-3; the D is unclear. Germline lookup yields CDR1 LGHNA and CDR2 YSLEER. V lost 8 bases and J lost 0, with 14 bases in between. The CDR3 extends over 15 amino acids. CDR3 sequence: CASARTANSGNTIYF. CDR3 sequence (DNA): TGCGCCAGCGCCCGGACGGCCAACTCTGGAAACACCATATATTTT.

The chain combines TRBV7-9 with TRBJ1-5, with D hard to call. Looked up from germline, CDR1 is SEHNR and CDR2 is FQNEAQ (reference sequence). Trimming took 4 bases from V and 5 from J, leaving 15 bases between them. This CDR3 contains 15 residues. CDR3 amino acids: CASSSSAGFHQPQHF. Written as DNA, the CDR3 is TGTGCCAGCAGCTCCTCGGCAGGCTTCCATCAGCCCCAGCATTTT. Full variable domain (rest looked up from reference TRBV7-9 and TRBJ1-5): DTGVSQNPRHKITKRGQNVTFRCDPISEHNRLYWYRQTLGQGPEFLTYFQNEAQLEKSRLLSDRFSAERPKGSFSTLEIQRTEQGDSAMYLCASSSSAGFHQPQHFGDGTRLSIL.

This chain connects TRBV12-3 or TRBV12-4 to TRBJ2-5, with 7 nucleotides matching TRBD1. The CDR3 is 13 amino acids. V lost 5 bases to trimming and J lost 2 bases; unmatched junction nucleotides: 2. The CDR3 region has the DNA TGTGCCAGCAGTACGGACAGGCAAGAGACCCAGTACTTC. Its protein product is CASSTDRQETQYF.

This clone was seen many times. J is TRBJ2-7 and V is TRBV6-2 or TRBV6-3; maybe TRBD1 (5 bases). There are 14 residues in the CDR3. Germline assignment: CDR1 MNHEY and CDR2 SVGEGT. V was clipped by 3 bases and J by 1 base, with 10 bases between them. In nucleotides, the CDR3 is TGTGCCAGCAGTTATTACACAGGATCCTACGAGCAGTACTTC. Its translation: CASSYYTGSYEQYF.

V usage is TRBV27 and J usage is TRBJ1-6, with 11 bases lining up with TRBD1. Germline CDR1 MNHEY, CDR2 SMNVEV (reference sequence). V gave up 6 bases and J gave up 0 bases; unmatched junction bases: 4. This CDR3 region has 17 residues. The CDR3 sequence: CASRAGTGGSYNSPLHF. As DNA, the CDR3 is TGTGCCAGCAGGGCAGGGACAGGGGGCTCCTATAATTCACCCCTCCACTTT.

The chain links TRBV7-3 to TRBJ2-2, with TRBD1 matching 11 bases. The CDR3 totals 15 residues. V was pared by 5 bases and J by 6 bases, with 5 bases of the junction left unmatched. Germline V gene data show CDR1 as SGHTA and CDR2 as FQGTGA. CDR3 residues: CASSGDRGIAGELFF. The CDR3 DNA reads TGTGCCAGCAGCGGGGACAGGGGGATCGCCGGGGAGCTGTTTTTT.